This T cell receptor (beta chain) was found in a study of beta chain features in type 1 diabetes. A note on this clone: Its antigen remains unidentified.

General study points: The VDJ junctions of type 1 diabetes patients carried fewer insertions and more deletions.

Central memory, naive, regulatory and stem cell-like memory CD4+ cells were sorted by CD45RO/CCR7/CD25/CD127/CD95/CD27. Purity exceeded 95% in all sorted populations. The sequenced template was cDNA made from the entire isolated RNA. TCRdb's table, derived via immunoSEQ multiplex PCR, lists solely in-frame clones and lacks some. In the table there are fewer than 250,000 clones, around 68% of which are singletons. The CDR3 length is 13 residues. The germline V gene encodes CDR1 GTSNPN and CDR2 SVGIG (reference sequence). With 4 bases clipped from V and 6 bases from J, the junction kept 7 bases outside the gene matches.

This TCR was sampled from a man aged 25 to 40 in good health. The sequencing sample was made of naive CD4+ T cells from blood. V usage is TRBV30 and J usage is TRBJ1-1; 8 positions match TRBD1. CDR3 amino acids: CAWTVQGEAEAFF. As DNA, the CDR3 is TGTGCCTGGACCGTACAGGGGGAAGCTGAAGCTTTCTTT.